This T cell receptor beta chain was captured by sequencing in a study of T cells after yellow fever vaccination. From the 5' RACE reads, TCRdb called clonotypes with MiXCR, one entry per CDR3 protein. The table shows about 120,000 distinct CDR3 sequences, with about 8.4% occurring only once. The TCR originated in a man between 18 and 35 years old who received the YFV17D yellow fever vaccine. The sample was CD8+ T cells sorted from PBMCs, taken on the day of the yellow fever booster vaccination.

CDR3 sequence (DNA): TGTGCCAGCAGCCGTCCGCAGGGGATTAGAGAGACCCAGTACTTC. Residues: CASSRPQGIRETQYF. This chain uses TRBV7-9 with TRBJ2-5; a weak D match, TRBD1 (6 bases). V was trimmed by 5 bases and J by 4 bases, leaving 17 bases between them. This CDR3 contains 15 residues. Looked up from germline, CDR1 is SEHNR and CDR2 is FQNEAQ (reference sequence).